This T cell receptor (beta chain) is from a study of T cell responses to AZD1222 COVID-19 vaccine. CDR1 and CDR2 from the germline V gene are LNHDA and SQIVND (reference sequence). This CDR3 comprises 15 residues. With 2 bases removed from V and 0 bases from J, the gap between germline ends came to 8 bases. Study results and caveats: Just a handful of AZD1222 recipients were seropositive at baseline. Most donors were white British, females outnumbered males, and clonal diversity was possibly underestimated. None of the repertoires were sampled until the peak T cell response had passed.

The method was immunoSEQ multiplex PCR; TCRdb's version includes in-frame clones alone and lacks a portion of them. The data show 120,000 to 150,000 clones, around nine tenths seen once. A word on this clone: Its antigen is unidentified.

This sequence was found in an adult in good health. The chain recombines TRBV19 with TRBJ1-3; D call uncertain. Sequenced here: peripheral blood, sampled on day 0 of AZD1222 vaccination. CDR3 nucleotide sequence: TGTGCCAGTAGTATATTCAGCCGCTCTGGAAACACCATATATTTT. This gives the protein CASSIFSRSGNTIYF.